Listed below are T cell receptor beta chains from one sample, sequenced in a study of shared T cell receptors in the human thymus. TCRdb keeps only in-frame clones here, not all; method: immunoSEQ multiplex PCR. The table has about 660,000 clones, around 87% seen once; the top ten hold just under 0.0095%. This sample also belongs to another study, concerning human thymus T cells.

Material: thymocytes. These receptors all come from a boy under two years old with a congenital heart defect. CDR3s include the opening cysteine and the closing phenylalanine or tryptophan. The D gene is left open where the match is weak. Only part of the rows carry a size: once, few, many, or a class if the clone is expanded.

CDR3 protein,CDR3 DNA,J gene,clone size,V gene,D gene
CASSRTWKRQGACDTQYF,TGTGCCAGCAGCCGAACGTGGAAACGACAGGGGGCTTGTGATACGCAGTATTTT,TRBJ2-3,NA,TRBV28,TRBD1
CASSFLPQGGYSNQPQHF,TGTGCCAGCAGTTTCCTCCCACAGGGAGGGTATAGCAATCAGCCCCAGCATTTT,TRBJ1-5,NA,TRBV28,NA
CASSLDRQETQYF,TGCGCCAGCAGCTTGGACAGACAAGAGACCCAGTACTTC,TRBJ2-5,NA,TRBV5-1,NA
CAWSRDRDYYEQFF,TGTGCCTGGAGTCGGGACAGGGATTACTATGAGCAGTTCTTC,TRBJ2-1,NA,TRBV30,TRBD1
CASSNHRGSVNEKLFF,TGCGCCAGCAGCAACCACAGGGGAAGTGTTAATGAAAAACTGTTTTTT,TRBJ1-4,NA,TRBV4-3,TRBD1
CASSFRRDRMEETQYF,TGTGCCAGCAGTTTCCGGAGGGACAGAATGGAAGAGACCCAGTACTTC,TRBJ2-5,NA,TRBV28,NA
CASSPRGGRGEKNNEQFF,TGTGCCAGCAGCCCTCGAGGTGGGCGGGGGGAAAAAAACAATGAGCAGTTCTTC,TRBJ2-1,NA,TRBV6-4,TRBD2
CASSPRTSGRGLFF,TGTGCCAGCAGTCCACGGACTAGCGGGAGAGGGCTGTTTTTT,TRBJ2-2,NA,TRBV6-1,TRBD2
CASRVAGGPTSTDTQYF,TGTGCCAGCAGGGTAGCGGGGGGACCCACTAGCACAGATACGCAGTATTTT,TRBJ2-3,NA,TRBV2,TRBD2
CASSEAIDRGGLYGYTF,TGTGCCAGCAGTGAAGCTATCGACAGGGGGGGACTTTATGGCTACACCTTC,TRBJ1-2,NA,TRBV2,TRBD1
CASSSSGTGGNEQYF,TGTGCCAGCAGTTCATCCGGGACAGGGGGAAACGAGCAGTACTTC,TRBJ2-7,NA,TRBV27,TRBD1
CAWTVKTNEKLFF,TGTGCCTGGACGGTCAAGACTAATGAAAAACTGTTTTTT,TRBJ1-4,NA,TRBV30,NA
CASQRGGVGNTEAFF,TGTGCCAGCCAAAGGGGGGGGGTCGGTAACACTGAAGCTTTCTTT,TRBJ1-1,NA,TRBV5-8,NA
CASSQETGTCEKLFF,TGCGCCAGCAGCCAAGAAACAGGGACGTGTGAAAAACTGTTTTTT,TRBJ1-4,few,TRBV4-3,NA
CAYLLAGQDNEQFF,TGTGCCTACCTACTAGCGGGACAGGACAATGAGCAGTTCTTC,TRBJ2-1,NA,TRBV30,TRBD2
CAISQRETGGDTQYF,TGTGCCATCAGCCAGCGGGAGACGGGGGGGGATACGCAGTATTTT,TRBJ2-3,NA,TRBV10-3,TRBD2
CASSQGTGGSYEQYF,TGCGCCAGCAGCCAAGGGACAGGGGGCTCCTACGAGCAGTACTTC,TRBJ2-7,once,TRBV4-1,TRBD1
CASSYSAGVYGYTF,TGTGCCAGCAGTTACTCCGCGGGAGTCTATGGCTACACCTTC,TRBJ1-2,NA,TRBV6-5,NA
CASSQLIQGRNTEAFF,TGCGCCAGCAGCCAACTTATACAGGGGAGGAACACTGAAGCTTTCTTT,TRBJ1-1,NA,TRBV4-3,TRBD1
CASSPLGLPSSYNEQFF,TGTGCCAGCAGCCCCCTGGGACTCCCTAGCTCCTACAATGAGCAGTTCTTC,TRBJ2-1,NA,TRBV7-3,NA
CASRPHRGWGYTF,TGTGCCAGCAGGCCCCACAGGGGATGGGGCTACACCTTC,TRBJ1-2,few,TRBV28,TRBD1
CASSLIWDRGESNQPQHF,TGTGCCAGCAGCCTCATCTGGGACAGGGGCGAAAGCAATCAGCCCCAGCATTTT,TRBJ1-5,NA,TRBV28,TRBD1
CSARNEQYF,TGCAGTGCCCGTAACGAGCAGTACTTC,TRBJ2-7,once,TRBV20-1,NA
CASSEENTGGVIYEQYF,TGTGCCAGCAGTGAAGAAAATACAGGGGGCGTTATCTACGAGCAGTACTTC,TRBJ2-7,NA,TRBV2,TRBD1
CASSPRGTTHNEQFF,TGTGCCAGCTCACCAAGAGGCACAACTCACAATGAGCAGTTCTTC,TRBJ2-1,NA,TRBV18,NA
CAISEREMVDQPQHF,TGTGCCATCAGTGAAAGGGAGATGGTGGATCAGCCCCAGCATTTT,TRBJ1-5,NA,TRBV10-3,NA
CASSPRTSGVADTQYF,TGCGCCAGCAGCCCTCGGACTAGCGGGGTCGCAGATACGCAGTATTTT,TRBJ2-3,NA,TRBV4-3,TRBD2
CASRPAQGYTEAFF,TGTGCCAGCCGCCCGGCGCAGGGGTACACTGAAGCTTTCTTT,TRBJ1-1,NA,TRBV5-6,NA
CASSSNLSGSSYEQYF,TGTGCCAGCAGCTCCAACCTTAGCGGGAGCTCCTACGAGCAGTACTTC,TRBJ2-7,NA,TRBV7-2,TRBD2
CASSLRGRTGELFF,TGTGCCAGCAGCTTACGGGGGAGGACCGGGGAGCTGTTTTTT,TRBJ2-2,NA,TRBV7-2,NA
CASIGTGRTDTQYF,TGTGCCAGCATTGGGACAGGGCGCACAGATACGCAGTATTTT,TRBJ2-3,NA,TRBV6-1,TRBD1
CATSRDKIQGVSNQPQHF,TGTGCCACCAGCAGAGATAAGATTCAGGGGGTCAGCAATCAGCCCCAGCATTTT,TRBJ1-5,NA,TRBV15,TRBD1
CASSASGDGEQYF,TGCGCCAGCTCAGCTAGCGGGGACGGGGAGCAGTACTTC,TRBJ2-7,NA,TRBV4-3,TRBD2
CASSPPVLLAGRQETQYF,TGTGCCAGCAGCCCCCCGGTCCTACTAGCGGGGCGACAAGAGACCCAGTACTTC,TRBJ2-5,NA,TRBV4-2,TRBD2
CASSAGAGGQYF,TGCGCCAGCAGTGCGGGAGCAGGCGGGCAGTACTTC,TRBJ2-7,once,TRBV5-1,TRBD2
CASSPPIHNGLAGNTGELFF,TGTGCCAGCAGCCCACCGATCCACAATGGATTAGCGGGAAACACCGGGGAGCTGTTTTTT,TRBJ2-2,NA,TRBV7-6,TRBD2
CASRPRQNYEQYF,TGTGCCAGCAGACCTAGGCAGAATTACGAGCAGTACTTC,TRBJ2-7,NA,TRBV27,NA
CASSLNPGTAPYQETQYF,TGCGCCAGCAGCTTGAACCCCGGGACAGCTCCGTACCAAGAGACCCAGTACTTC,TRBJ2-5,NA,TRBV5-1,TRBD1
CASSNETSGSLYYEQYF,TGTGCCAGCAGTAACGAGACTAGCGGGAGTCTCTACTACGAGCAGTACTTC,TRBJ2-7,NA,TRBV27,TRBD2
CASSRRQGTHGYTF,TGTGCCAGCAGTCGCCGACAGGGAACCCATGGCTACACCTTC,TRBJ1-2,NA,TRBV7-2,TRBD1
CASSSDPGGGNGYTF,TGCGCCAGCAGCTCAGACCCAGGGGGCGGGAATGGCTACACCTTC,TRBJ1-2,NA,TRBV5-1,TRBD1
CASSKYSGGWQYF,TGTGCCAGCAGCAAATATTCGGGGGGATGGCAGTACTTC,TRBJ2-7,NA,TRBV7-3,TRBD2
CASSLVRGLHTDTQYF,TGCGCCAGCAGCTTGGTTAGGGGACTCCACACAGATACGCAGTATTTT,TRBJ2-3,NA,TRBV5-1,NA
CASSYSISGVYNEQFF,TGTGCCAGCAGTTACTCGATATCCGGGGTTTACAATGAGCAGTTCTTC,TRBJ2-1,NA,TRBV6-5,NA